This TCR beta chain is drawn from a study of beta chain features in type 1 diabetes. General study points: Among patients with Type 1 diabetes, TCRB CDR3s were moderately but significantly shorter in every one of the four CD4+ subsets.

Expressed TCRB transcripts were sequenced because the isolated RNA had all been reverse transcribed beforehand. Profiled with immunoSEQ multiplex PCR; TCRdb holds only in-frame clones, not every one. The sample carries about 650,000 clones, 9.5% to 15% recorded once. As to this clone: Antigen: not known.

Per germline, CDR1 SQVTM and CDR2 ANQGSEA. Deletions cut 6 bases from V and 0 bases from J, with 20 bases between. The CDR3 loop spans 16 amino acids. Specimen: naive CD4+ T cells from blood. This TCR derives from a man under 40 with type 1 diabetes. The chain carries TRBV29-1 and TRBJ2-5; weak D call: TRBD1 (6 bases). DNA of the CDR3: TGCAGCGTCCAGGGTGGACAGCGAACAGACCAAGAGACCCAGTACTTC. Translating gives CSVQGGQRTDQETQYF.